This T cell receptor (beta chain) was identified in a study of cytomegalovirus exposure and HLA in healthy donors. Remarks on this clone: The antigen is undetermined.

Overall study results and limits: According to reports, the classifier identified cytomegalovirus status with high specificity and sensitivity. TCR sequences were mostly rare, though some public TCRs occurred in many donors.

Assay used: immunoSEQ multiplex PCR; TCRdb lists only in-frame clones, some missing. The repertoire consists of about 350,000 clones, with around 90% occurring once and the leading ten covering roughly 1.2%. This TCR derives from a woman in her twenties or thirties in good health and CMV-seropositive. The sequencing input was PBMCs.

CDR3 in amino acids: CASSGGPGPYEQYF. The CDR3 nucleotides are TGTGCCAGCAGCGGCGGGCCAGGGCCTTACGAGCAGTACTTC. This chain joins TRBV7-9 and TRBJ2-7; either TRBD1 or TRBD2 may fit D (5 bases each). CDR1 is SEHNR, CDR2 FQNEAQ, per germline (reference sequence). This CDR3 comprises 14 residues. Trimming took 5 bases from V and 4 from J, leaving 15 bases between them.